The T cell receptor (beta chain) described here comes from a study of blood T cell repertoires in COVID-19 (TCRdb year 2020). In the study overall: The collaborator samples originated in the United States, Italy and Spain and spanned the acute and convalescent phases of COVID-19. The material from the prospective study consisted of cDNA or gDNA derived from T cells, B-cell-depleted T cells, or PBMCs. Deeply sampled blood TCRbeta repertoires from subjects exposed to, actively infected with, or recovered from COVID-19 were included in the dataset. The repertoires were released in a freely available public database meant as a resource for research on the immune response to SARS-CoV-2. The samples were drawn from two sources: the first 160 participants of the ongoing ImmuneRACE study, and 950 to 1,500 subjects contributed by 6 global collaborators. A de-identified subject ID, COVID-19 status, age in years and sex were almost always included in the sample metadata. HLA class I and class II types, where available, came from metadata supplied by the sample provider rather than from assay-based typing.

Enrolling through a virtual design, the prospective study's participants ranged in age from about 18 to 100 years and lived across roughly 23 United States geographic areas. To assign participants to cohorts, the prospective study relied on clinical history that participants themselves reported in a screening survey and a study questionnaire. ImmuneRACE Cohort 3 recovered participants were defined by two consecutive negative NP/OP PCR tests, healthcare professional clearance, or symptom resolution. In the prospective study, whole blood, serum and a nasopharyngeal or oropharyngeal swab were collected from each participant by mobile phlebotomists. Additional blood draws and questionnaires over an approximately 2-month period could optionally be provided by prospective study participants. Blood samples from the prospective study were shipped frozen or at room temperature prior to DNA extraction. The immunoSEQ Assay, a bias-controlled multiplex PCR, was used to amplify TCRbeta CDR3 regions from genomic DNA. In the authors' own workflow: Within the assay, amplification of reference gene primers was used to estimate how many nucleated cells each sample contained. Sequence reads were collapsed and filtered to measure the absolute abundance of every unique TCRbeta CDR3 rearrangement. For each sample, productive Simpson clonality was calculated as the square root of Simpson's diversity index over productive rearrangements. TCRdb re-hosts the immuneACCESS table, in-frame sequences only. Its copies lack some clones; in the studies checked, an unresolved V gene accounts for under half of them, and the cause for the rest is not known. The V and J calls and clone size were taken over from that table, and D and trimming were inferred from the DNA. The sample yields around 330,000 clones; approximately 90% were counted once. 8% to 10% of the sample is in the top ten clones.

Worth noting for this clone: Its antigen target is currently unknown. No much larger clonotype is one base removed from it; base qualities were not supplied.

The CDR3, cysteine through phenylalanine, is 12 amino acids long. Of all the DNA, just the CDR3 is kept, 36 bases in frame from base 1. The germline V gene supplies CDR1 MGHDK and CDR2 SYGVNS. Trimming removed 11 bases from V and 9 bases from J, leaving 16 bases between the germline ends. Here is what the overall study found, with its caveats: Clinical and demographic metadata were provided uncurated, with the amount varying by source and participant.

Input material: PBMCs or T cells enriched from blood (not recorded which). In this chain, TRBV25-1 is recombined with TRBJ2-2; a tentative D call is TRBD2 (6 bases match). This receptor was identified in a woman aged 40 to 49 who had recovered from COVID-19. Here is the DNA: TGTGCCCCCAGGAGGGCGGGAAGGGAGCTGTTTTTT. The translation is CAPRRAGRELFF.